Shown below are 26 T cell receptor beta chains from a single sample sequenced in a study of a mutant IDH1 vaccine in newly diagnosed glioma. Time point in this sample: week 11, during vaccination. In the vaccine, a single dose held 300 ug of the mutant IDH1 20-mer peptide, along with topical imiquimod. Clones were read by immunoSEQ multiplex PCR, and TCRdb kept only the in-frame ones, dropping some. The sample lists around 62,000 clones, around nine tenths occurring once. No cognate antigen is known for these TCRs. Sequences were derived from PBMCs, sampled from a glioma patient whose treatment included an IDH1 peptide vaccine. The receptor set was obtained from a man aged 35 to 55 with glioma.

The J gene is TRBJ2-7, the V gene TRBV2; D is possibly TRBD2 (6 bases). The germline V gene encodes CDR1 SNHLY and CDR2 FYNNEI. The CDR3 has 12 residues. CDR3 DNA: TGTGCCAGCAGCCTCGGGGGAGAAGAGCCGTACGTC. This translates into CASSLGGEEPYV.

The CDR3 bases are TGCAGCCACCCCGGGGCAGCCTACGAGCAGTACGTC. The encoded protein is CSHPGAAYEQYV. The chain combines TRBV29-1 with TRBJ2-7; D possibly uses TRBD1 or TRBD2 (5 bases each). Germline V gives CDR1 SQVTM, CDR2 ANQGSEA. The CDR3 totals 12 residues. Trimming took 8 bases from V and 2 from J, leaving 13 bases between them.

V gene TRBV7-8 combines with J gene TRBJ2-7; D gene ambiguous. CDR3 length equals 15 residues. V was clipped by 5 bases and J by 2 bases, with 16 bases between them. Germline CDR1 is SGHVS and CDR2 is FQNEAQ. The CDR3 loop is CASSPTRMKAYEQYV. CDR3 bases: TGTGCCAGCAGCCCCACTCGGATGAAGGCCTACGAGCAGTACGTC.

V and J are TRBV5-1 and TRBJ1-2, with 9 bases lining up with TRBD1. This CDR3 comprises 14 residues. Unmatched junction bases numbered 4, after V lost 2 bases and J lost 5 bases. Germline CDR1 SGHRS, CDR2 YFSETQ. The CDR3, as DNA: TGCGCCAGCAGCTTTGACAGGGGGAGTTATGGCTACACCTTC. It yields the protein CASSFDRGSYGYTF.

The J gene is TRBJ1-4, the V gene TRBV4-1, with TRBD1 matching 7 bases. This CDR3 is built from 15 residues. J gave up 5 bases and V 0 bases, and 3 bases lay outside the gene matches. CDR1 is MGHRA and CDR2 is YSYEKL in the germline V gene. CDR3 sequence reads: CASSQEGTVNEKLFF. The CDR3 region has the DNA TGCGCCAGCAGCCAAGAGGGGACAGTAAATGAAAAACTGTTTTTT.

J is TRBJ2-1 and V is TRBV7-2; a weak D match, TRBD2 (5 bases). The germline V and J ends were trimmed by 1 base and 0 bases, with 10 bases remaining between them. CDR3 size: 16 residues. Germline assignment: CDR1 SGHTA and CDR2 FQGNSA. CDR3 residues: CASSLGWRASYNEQFF. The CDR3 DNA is TGTGCCAGCAGCTTAGGATGGCGGGCCTCCTACAATGAGCAGTTCTTC.

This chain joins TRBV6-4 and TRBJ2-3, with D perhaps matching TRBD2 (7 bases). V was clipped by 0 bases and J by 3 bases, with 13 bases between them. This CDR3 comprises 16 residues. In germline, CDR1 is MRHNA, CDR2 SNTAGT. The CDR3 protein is CASSDSAGAATDTQYF. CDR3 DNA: TGTGCCAGCAGTGACTCTGCGGGGGCGGCAACAGATACGCAGTATTTT.

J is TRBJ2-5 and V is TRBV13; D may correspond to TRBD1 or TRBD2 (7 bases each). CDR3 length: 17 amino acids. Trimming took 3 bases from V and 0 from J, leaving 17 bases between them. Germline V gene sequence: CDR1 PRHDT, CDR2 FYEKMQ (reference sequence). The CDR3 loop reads CASSFGRGTADQETQYF. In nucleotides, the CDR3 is TGTGCCAGCAGCTTTGGGCGGGGGACAGCCGACCAAGAGACCCAGTACTTC.

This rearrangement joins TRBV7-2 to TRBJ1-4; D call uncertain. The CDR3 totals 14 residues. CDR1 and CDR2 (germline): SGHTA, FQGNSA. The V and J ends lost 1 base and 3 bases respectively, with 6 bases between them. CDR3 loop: CASSLGPANEKLFF. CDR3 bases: TGTGCCAGCAGCTTAGGACCGGCTAATGAAAAACTGTTTTTT.

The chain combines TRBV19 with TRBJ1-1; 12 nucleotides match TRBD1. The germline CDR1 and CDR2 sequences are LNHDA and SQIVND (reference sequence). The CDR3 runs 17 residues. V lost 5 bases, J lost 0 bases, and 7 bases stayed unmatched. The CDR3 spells CASSPRDRGLMNTEAFF. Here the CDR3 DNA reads TGTGCCAGTAGTCCCCGGGACAGGGGGCTCATGAACACTGAAGCTTTCTTT.

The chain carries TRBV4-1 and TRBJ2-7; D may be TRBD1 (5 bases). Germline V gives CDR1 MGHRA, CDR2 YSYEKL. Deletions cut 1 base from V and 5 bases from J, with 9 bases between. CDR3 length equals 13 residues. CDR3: CASSQVGVDEQYF. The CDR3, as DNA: TGCGCCAGCAGCCAAGTAGGGGTAGACGAGCAGTACTTC.

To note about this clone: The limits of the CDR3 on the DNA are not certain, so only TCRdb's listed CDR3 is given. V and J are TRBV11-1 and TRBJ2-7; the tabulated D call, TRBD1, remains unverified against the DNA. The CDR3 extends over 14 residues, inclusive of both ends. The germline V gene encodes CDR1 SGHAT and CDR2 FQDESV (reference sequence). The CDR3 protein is CASSPFGQGWEQYF.

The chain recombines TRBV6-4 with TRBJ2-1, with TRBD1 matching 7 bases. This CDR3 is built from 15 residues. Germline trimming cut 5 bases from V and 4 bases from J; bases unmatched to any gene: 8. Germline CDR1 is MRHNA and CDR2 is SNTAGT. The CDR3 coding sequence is TGTGCCAGCAGTCGCACAGGGGCCCAGTACAATGAGCAGTTCTTC. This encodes CASSRTGAQYNEQFF.

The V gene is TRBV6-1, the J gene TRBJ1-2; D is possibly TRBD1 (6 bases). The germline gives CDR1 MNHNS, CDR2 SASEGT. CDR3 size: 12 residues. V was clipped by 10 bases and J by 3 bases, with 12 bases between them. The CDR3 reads CATSNRDYGYTF. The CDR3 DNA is TGTGCCACCTCCAACAGGGACTATGGCTACACCTTC.

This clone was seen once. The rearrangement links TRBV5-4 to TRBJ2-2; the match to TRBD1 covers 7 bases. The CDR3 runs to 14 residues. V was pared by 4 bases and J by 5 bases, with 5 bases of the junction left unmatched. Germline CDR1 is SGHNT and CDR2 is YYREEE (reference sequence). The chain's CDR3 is CASSISRGTGELFF. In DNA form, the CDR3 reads TGTGCCAGCAGCATATCCAGGGGGACCGGGGAGCTGTTTTTT.

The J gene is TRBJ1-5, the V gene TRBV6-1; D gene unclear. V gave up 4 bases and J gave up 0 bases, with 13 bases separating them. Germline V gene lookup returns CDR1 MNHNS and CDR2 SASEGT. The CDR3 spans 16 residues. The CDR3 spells CASSAQVAYSNQPQHF. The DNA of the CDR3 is TGTGCCAGCAGTGCCCAAGTTGCGTATAGCAATCAGCCCCAGCATTTT.

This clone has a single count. The CDR3 DNA is TGTGCCAGCATCCCGGGACGGTTTTTCCATGGCTACACCTTC. As protein: CASIPGRFFHGYTF. The chain joins TRBV28 to TRBJ1-2; tentatively, D is TRBD1 (5 bases). This CDR3 contains 14 residues. Germline V gene lookup returns CDR1 MDHEN and CDR2 SYDVKM. Deletions cut 7 bases from V and 6 bases from J, with 18 bases between.

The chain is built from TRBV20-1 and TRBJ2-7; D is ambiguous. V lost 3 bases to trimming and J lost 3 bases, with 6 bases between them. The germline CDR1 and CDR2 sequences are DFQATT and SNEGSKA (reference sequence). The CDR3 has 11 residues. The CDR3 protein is CSASYVYEQYF. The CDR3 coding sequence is TGCAGTGCTAGTTACGTCTACGAGCAGTACTTC.

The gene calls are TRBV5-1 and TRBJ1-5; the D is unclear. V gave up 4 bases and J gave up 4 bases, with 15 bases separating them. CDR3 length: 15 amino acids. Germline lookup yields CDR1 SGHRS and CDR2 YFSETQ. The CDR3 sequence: CASSLSDGLNQPQHF. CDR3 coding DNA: TGCGCCAGCAGCCTCTCGGACGGACTAAATCAGCCCCAGCATTTT.

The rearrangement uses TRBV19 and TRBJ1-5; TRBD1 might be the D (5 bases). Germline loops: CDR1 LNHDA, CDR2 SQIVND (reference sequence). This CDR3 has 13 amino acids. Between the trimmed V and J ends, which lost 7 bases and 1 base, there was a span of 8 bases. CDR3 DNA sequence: TGTGCCAGTAAATGGGGGAGCAATCAGCCCCAGCATTTT. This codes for CASKWGSNQPQHF.

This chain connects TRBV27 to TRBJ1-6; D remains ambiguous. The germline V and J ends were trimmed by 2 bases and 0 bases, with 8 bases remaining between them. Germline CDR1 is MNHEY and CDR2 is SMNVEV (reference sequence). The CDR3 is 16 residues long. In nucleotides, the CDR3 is TGTGCCAGCAGTTTAAGAATGAGCTCCTATAATTCACCCCTCCACTTT. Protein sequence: CASSLRMSSYNSPLHF.

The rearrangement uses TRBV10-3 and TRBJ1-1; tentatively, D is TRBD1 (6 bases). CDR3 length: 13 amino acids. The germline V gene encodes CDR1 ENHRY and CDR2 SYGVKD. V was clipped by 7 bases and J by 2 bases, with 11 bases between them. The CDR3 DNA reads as TGTGCCATCACTACGGGGGGCAACACTGAAGCTTTCTTT. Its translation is CAITTGGNTEAFF.

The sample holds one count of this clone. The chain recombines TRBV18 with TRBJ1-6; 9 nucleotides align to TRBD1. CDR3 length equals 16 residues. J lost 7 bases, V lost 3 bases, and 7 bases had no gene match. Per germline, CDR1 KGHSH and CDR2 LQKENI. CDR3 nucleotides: TGTGCCAGCTCACCCGGGACAGGGAGAGGGAATTCACCCCTCCACTTT. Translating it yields CASSPGTGRGNSPLHF.

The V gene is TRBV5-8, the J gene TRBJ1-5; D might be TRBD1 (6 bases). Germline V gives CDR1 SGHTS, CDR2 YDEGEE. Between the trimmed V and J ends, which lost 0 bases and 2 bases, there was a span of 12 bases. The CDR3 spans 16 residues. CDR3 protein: CASSLAPQGRNQPQHF. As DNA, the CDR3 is TGTGCCAGCAGCTTGGCCCCCCAGGGGCGCAATCAGCCCCAGCATTTT.

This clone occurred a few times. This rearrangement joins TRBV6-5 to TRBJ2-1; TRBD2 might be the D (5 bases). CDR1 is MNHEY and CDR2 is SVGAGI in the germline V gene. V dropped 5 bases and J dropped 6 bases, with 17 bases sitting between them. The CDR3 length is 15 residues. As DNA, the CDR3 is TGTGCCAGCAGTCCCTATTGGAGGACCCTCAATGAGCAGTTCTTC. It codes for CASSPYWRTLNEQFF.

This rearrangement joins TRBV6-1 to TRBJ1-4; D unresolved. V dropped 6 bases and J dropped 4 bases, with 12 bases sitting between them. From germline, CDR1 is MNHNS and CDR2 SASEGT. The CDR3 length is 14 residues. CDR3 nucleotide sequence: TGTGCCAGCAGGTCTCCCCGAGATAATGAAAAACTGTTTTTT. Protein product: CASRSPRDNEKLFF.